This entry lists 29 T cell receptor beta chains sequenced from one sample in a study of glioma-infiltrating T cells. TCR alpha and beta CDR3 regions were amplified from RNA using iRepertoire nested multiplex PCR. TCRdb reprocessed the multiplex PCR reads via MiXCR and lists one record per CDR3 protein. The sample yields around 350,000 distinct CDR3 sequences, 41% seen once. The sample taken for sequencing was glioma tissue, nonneoplastic brain tissue, or PBMCs (not recorded which). Source of these receptors: a human donor with low-grade glioma or glioblastoma, undergoing nonglioma brain surgery, or in good health (not recorded which).

This clonotype showed up many times. The chain carries TRBV15 and TRBJ2-3, with D uncertain. There are 16 residues in the CDR3. The V gene lost 0 bases and the J gene lost 0 bases, with 10 bases spanning the gap. CDR1 LNHNV and CDR2 YYDKDF come from the germline V gene (reference sequence). CDR3 loop: CATSREETLSTDTQYF. The CDR3 nucleotides are TGTGCCACCAGCAGAGAAGAGACCCTCAGCACAGATACGCAGTATTTT.

The CDR3 DNA reads TGTGCCAGCAAGGACAGGGAGGGACACGAGCAGTACTTC. Translation gives CASKDREGHEQYF. This chain uses TRBV11-1 with TRBJ2-7; possible D gene TRBD1, 8 bases. This CDR3 has 13 amino acids. Germline V lookup: CDR1 SGHAT, CDR2 FQDESV (reference sequence). Trimming removed 7 bases from V and 5 bases from J, with 15 bases in between.

This chain joins TRBV27 and TRBJ2-1, with TRBD2 matching 13 bases. Germline values: CDR1 MNHEY, CDR2 SMNVEV (reference sequence). The CDR3 length is 15 residues. V lost 6 bases, J lost 6 bases, and 5 bases stayed unmatched. As DNA, the CDR3 is TGTGCCAGCAGACTAGCGGGAGGGCCTTCCAATGAGCAGTTCTTC. Its protein product is CASRLAGGPSNEQFF.

This clonotype was seen a handful of times. V usage is TRBV19 and J usage is TRBJ2-4; no reliable D call. The V end lost 1 base, the J end lost 0 bases, and 16 bases lay between the germline ends. The CDR3 contains 18 residues. Germline CDR1 LNHDA, CDR2 SQIVND (reference sequence). CDR3 protein: CASSIAVITTLAKNIQYF. The CDR3 DNA sequence: TGTGCCAGTAGTATAGCGGTAATCACCACCCTAGCCAAAAACATTCAGTACTTC.

The chain joins TRBV7-2 to TRBJ1-2; 10 nucleotides align to TRBD1. Germline assignment: CDR1 SGHTA and CDR2 FQGNSA. V shed 4 bases, J shed 4 bases, and the junction held 3 bases outside the gene matches. The CDR3 runs to 14 residues. CDR3 nucleotide sequence: TGTGCCAGCAGCTCCGACAGGGGGCCCTATGGCTACACCTTC. Translation gives CASSSDRGPYGYTF.

The chain links TRBV4-1 to TRBJ1-2, with 8 positions matching TRBD1. This CDR3 comprises 14 residues. Germline V CDR1 and CDR2: MGHRA, YSYEKL. Trimming removed 4 bases from V and 3 bases from J; junction bases left unmatched: 4. CDR3 residues: CASSRDRTHYGYTF. The CDR3 DNA is TGCGCCAGCAGCCGGGACAGGACACACTATGGCTACACCTTC.

Note on this clonotype: A much larger clone sits a single nucleotide away, making a read error possible. The rearrangement joins TRBV5-4 to TRBJ1-2; unclear D gene. The V and J ends lost 0 bases and 10 bases respectively, with 16 bases between them. CDR1 and CDR2 from the germline V gene are SGHNT and YYREEE (reference sequence). CDR3 size: 14 residues. Here the CDR3 DNA reads TGTGCCAGCAGCTTGGGCACACTAGAAAGTGACTACACCTTC. It is translated as CASSLGTLESDYTF.

This clonotype was picked up a small number of times. This chain joins TRBV7-2 and TRBJ2-7; 9 bases map to TRBD2. After removal of 6 bases from V and 4 bases from J, the junction contained 7 bases not matched to a gene. Germline V lookup: CDR1 SGHTA, CDR2 FQGNSA. This CDR3 has 14 amino acids. The CDR3 region is CASSSGLATYEQYF. CDR3 in DNA: TGTGCCAGCAGTTCGGGACTAGCAACGTACGAGCAGTACTTC.

The chain couples TRBV4-1 to TRBJ2-5; D perhaps matches TRBD1 (7 bases). The CDR3 spans 16 residues. V gave up 6 bases and J gave up 11 bases, with 28 bases separating them. Germline CDR1 reads MGHRA; CDR2 reads YSYEKL. The CDR3 DNA sequence: TGCGCCAGCAGTCCTTGGCCGGCGGGACAGTACAATGAGCAGTACTTC. This codes for CASSPWPAGQYNEQYF.

This rearrangement joins TRBV4-2 to TRBJ2-5; TRBD1 agrees at 9 bases. Germline CDR1 is LGHNA and CDR2 is YNFKEQ. V lost 4 bases to trimming and J lost 5 bases; unmatched junction nucleotides: 11. This CDR3 contains 16 residues. The CDR3 sequence: CASSPETGGASETQYF. CDR3 sequence (DNA): TGTGCCAGCAGCCCAGAAACAGGGGGCGCGTCGGAGACCCAGTACTTC.

As concerns this clonotype: This may be a read error, as it is one base from a much larger clone. The chain links TRBV5-4 to TRBJ1-1, with 7 bases lining up with TRBD1. The CDR3 spans 13 residues. Germline V gives CDR1 SGHNT, CDR2 YYREEE (reference sequence). V dropped 3 bases and J dropped 6; count of bases not matched to a gene: 5. CDR3 region: CASSSWTGPEAFF. The CDR3 region has the DNA TGTGCCAGCAGCTCCTGGACAGGACCTGAAGCTTTCTTT.

Regarding this clonotype: A single base separates this from a much larger clone, so it may be a read error. The chain combines TRBV28 with TRBJ2-5; 8 nucleotides line up with TRBD2. Germline trimming cut 5 bases from V and 11 bases from J; bases unmatched to any gene: 16. The CDR3 is 15 amino acids. The germline gives CDR1 MDHEN, CDR2 SYDVKM. This chain's CDR3 is CASSRYSGIGNEQYF. The DNA of the CDR3 is TGTGCCAGCAGTCGATATAGCGGGATCGGGAATGAGCAGTACTTC.

About this clonotype: This could be a read error, since a much larger clone is one nucleotide away. J is TRBJ2-7 and V is TRBV20-1; D uncertain. CDR1 is DFQATT and CDR2 is SNEGSKA in the germline V gene (reference sequence). This CDR3 is built from 13 residues. Trimming removed 1 base from V and 3 bases from J, with 10 bases in between. CDR3 sequence reads: CSARGGLRYEQYF. The DNA for the CDR3 is TGCAGTGCTAGAGGTGGGCTACGCTACGAGCAGTACTTC.

This clonotype came up once. This rearrangement joins TRBV2 to TRBJ1-1; no reliable D call. Germline loops: CDR1 SNHLY, CDR2 FYNNEI. V lost 7 bases to trimming and J lost 7 bases, with 16 bases between them. The CDR3 loop spans 13 amino acids. CDR3 protein: CASTVQTAIEAFF. CDR3 in DNA: TGTGCCAGCACAGTCCAGACGGCCATTGAAGCTTTCTTT.

The chain combines TRBV28 with TRBJ2-1; 8 positions agree with TRBD1. The trim removed 10 bases at V and 4 bases at J, leaving 9 bases unmatched. The CDR3 totals 14 residues. In germline, CDR1 is MDHEN, CDR2 SYDVKM. CDR3 coding DNA: TGTGCCACCCGCCCCCGGACAGGGTACAATGAGCAGTTCTTC. Translation gives CATRPRTGYNEQFF.

This clonotype has ten or more counts. The chain carries TRBV27 and TRBJ2-7, with D tentatively TRBD1 or TRBD2 (5 bases each). Germline loops: CDR1 MNHEY, CDR2 SMNVEV (reference sequence). The germline V and J ends were trimmed by 4 bases and 4 bases, with 11 bases remaining between them. The CDR3 loop spans 13 amino acids. CDR3 nucleotide sequence: TGTGCCAGCAGTTCGGGACCGAAGTACGAGCAGTACTTC. It translates to CASSSGPKYEQYF.

The sample holds many counts of this clonotype. The chain joins TRBV20-1 to TRBJ2-3, with D uncertain. The germline V gene encodes CDR1 DFQATT and CDR2 SNEGSKA (reference sequence). The length of the CDR3 is 14 residues. V was shortened by 1 base and J by 2 bases, with 10 bases between the two germline ends. The CDR3 loop is CSARVPGFTDTQYF. As DNA, the CDR3 is TGCAGTGCTAGAGTCCCAGGATTCACAGATACGCAGTATTTT.

CDR3 region: CASSYRGGSYEQYF. CDR3 nucleotide sequence: TGTGCCAGCAGTTATAGAGGCGGTTCCTACGAGCAGTACTTC. The gene calls are TRBV3-1 and TRBJ2-7; D ambiguous. The V end lost 6 bases, the J end lost 1 base, and 13 bases lay between the germline ends. Germline V gene lookup returns CDR1 LGHDT and CDR2 YNNKEL (reference sequence). CDR3 size: 14 residues.

Regarding this clonotype: Here the CDR3 omits its conserved ending phenylalanine or tryptophan, so a read error is the likely source. The V gene is TRBV28, the J gene TRBJ1-1, with a weak D call TRBD1 (5 bases). This CDR3 spans 14 amino acids. Trimming stripped 6 bases from V and 3 bases from J, with 14 bases between. Germline V lookup: CDR1 MDHEN, CDR2 SYDVKM. The DNA for the CDR3 is TGTGCCAGCAGCTCGACCGGGACGCACACTGAAGCTTTCTAT. Its translation: CASSSTGTHTEAFY.

This chain links TRBV4-1 with TRBJ1-2, with D perhaps matching TRBD1 (5 bases). Germline V CDR1 and CDR2: MGHRA, YSYEKL. Trimming shortened V by 0 bases and J by 2 bases, and 7 bases separated the two germline ends. This CDR3 region has 14 residues. CDR3 nucleotide sequence: TGCGCCAGCAGCCAAGAGAGGGGCAACTATGGCTACACCTTC. Encoded protein: CASSQERGNYGYTF.

In its sample, this clonotype was seen a few times. The chain couples TRBV7-2 to TRBJ1-2; 8 nucleotides align to TRBD1. The CDR3 runs to 15 residues. The germline V gene encodes CDR1 SGHTA and CDR2 FQGNSA. J lost 8 bases, V lost 5 bases, and 13 bases had no gene match. CDR3 in amino acids: CASSQGGQGAQGYTF. The CDR3 DNA sequence: TGTGCCAGCAGCCAGGGGGGGCAGGGGGCCCAGGGCTACACCTTC. Together with reference TRBV7-2 and TRBJ1-2, the CDR3 gives the full variable domain: GAGVSQSPSNKVTEKGKDVELRCDPISGHTALYWYRQSLGQGLEFLIYFQGNSAPDKSGLPSDRFSAERTGGSVSTLTIQRTQQEDSAVYLCASSQGGQGAQGYTFGSGTRLTVV.

There are a few counts of this clonotype. The CDR3 bases are TGTGCCAGTGGTGGGACTAGCCCTGCCTACGAGCAGTACTTC. It encodes CASGGTSPAYEQYF. The chain is built from TRBV28 and TRBJ2-7; TRBD2 aligns across 9 bases. CDR3 size: 14 residues. V was pared by 9 bases and J by 2 bases, with 8 bases of the junction left unmatched. CDR1 and CDR2 (germline): MDHEN, SYDVKM.

This clonotype showed up just a few times. This chain connects TRBV5-4 to TRBJ2-3; D may be TRBD1 (5 bases). The CDR3 consists of 14 residues. Trimming stripped 4 bases from V and 7 bases from J, with 16 bases between. From germline, CDR1 is SGHNT and CDR2 YYREEE (reference sequence). CDR3 coding DNA: TGTGCCAGCAGCATAACTTCGGACATGTATACGCAGTATTTT. Translation gives CASSITSDMYTQYF.

This clonotype was picked up many times. V usage is TRBV7-2 and J usage is TRBJ2-1; 12 nucleotides match TRBD2. The CDR3 extends over 15 amino acids. Trimming cost V 5 bases and J 7 bases; bases outside gene matches: 6. Looked up from germline, CDR1 is SGHTA and CDR2 is FQGNSA. CDR3 bases: TGTGCCAGCAGCACCCGACTAGCGGGAGTGAATGAGCAGTTCTTC. Its protein is CASSTRLAGVNEQFF.

This sequence joins TRBV7-2 and TRBJ2-1, with 8 bases matching TRBD2. Looked up from germline, CDR1 is SGHTA and CDR2 is FQGNSA. CDR3 length: 18 residues. V lost 2 bases to trimming and J lost 3 bases; unmatched junction nucleotides: 12. The CDR3 region has the DNA TGTGCCAGCAGCTTATGGGCGGGAGGACGGTTGGACTACAATGAGCAGTTCTTC. Residues: CASSLWAGGRLDYNEQFF.

At least ten counts were recorded for this clonotype. CDR3 DNA sequence: TGTGCCAGCAGTGCCGGACTACTCTACGAGCAGTACTTC. Its translation: CASSAGLLYEQYF. V is TRBV6-1 and J is TRBJ2-7; a weak D match, TRBD2 (6 bases). Trimming cost V 4 bases and J 3 bases, with 10 bases left between them. This CDR3 comprises 13 residues. Looked up from germline, CDR1 is MNHNS and CDR2 is SASEGT.

The V call is TRBV5-1, the J call TRBJ2-1; perhaps TRBD2 as D (5 bases). Trimming cost V 2 bases and J 0 bases, with 9 bases left between them. The CDR3 has 15 amino acids. Per germline, CDR1 SGHRS and CDR2 YFSETQ. CDR3 loop: CASSFRGYSYNEQFF. The CDR3 nucleotides read TGCGCCAGCAGCTTCCGCGGGTACTCCTACAATGAGCAGTTCTTC.

This clonotype was seen at least ten times. The chain employs TRBV28 and TRBJ2-1; D uncertain. CDR1 MDHEN and CDR2 SYDVKM come from the germline V gene. With 3 bases removed from V and 7 bases from J, the gap between germline ends came to 16 bases. The CDR3 loop spans 15 amino acids. The CDR3 loop reads CASSFPPGLRNEQFF. The DNA for the CDR3 is TGTGCCAGCAGTTTCCCCCCCGGATTAAGGAATGAGCAGTTCTTC.

This clonotype was observed many times. The chain combines TRBV27 with TRBJ1-1; 7 bases are a match to TRBD1. The germline V gene encodes CDR1 MNHEY and CDR2 SMNVEV (reference sequence). Trimming cost V 4 bases and J 4 bases; bases outside gene matches: 3. This CDR3 is 13 amino acids long. CDR3 residues: CASSSPGGTEAFF. The CDR3 DNA follows: TGTGCCAGCAGTTCCCCAGGGGGCACTGAAGCTTTCTTT.